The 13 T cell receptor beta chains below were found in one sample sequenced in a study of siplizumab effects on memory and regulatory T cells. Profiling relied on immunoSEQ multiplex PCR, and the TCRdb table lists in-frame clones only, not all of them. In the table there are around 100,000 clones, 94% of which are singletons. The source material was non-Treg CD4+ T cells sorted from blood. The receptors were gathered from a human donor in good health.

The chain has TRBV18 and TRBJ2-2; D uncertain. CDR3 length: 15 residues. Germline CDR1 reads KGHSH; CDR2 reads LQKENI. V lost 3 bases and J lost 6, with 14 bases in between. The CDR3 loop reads CASSPTALGPGELFF. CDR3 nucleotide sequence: TGTGCCAGCTCACCCACCGCCCTAGGGCCCGGGGAGCTGTTTTTT.

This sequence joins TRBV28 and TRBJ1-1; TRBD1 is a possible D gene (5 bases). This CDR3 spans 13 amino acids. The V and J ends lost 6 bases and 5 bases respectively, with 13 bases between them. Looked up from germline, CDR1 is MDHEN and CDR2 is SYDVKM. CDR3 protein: CASRGGDWTEAFF. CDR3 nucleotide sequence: TGTGCCAGCAGGGGGGGGGATTGGACTGAAGCTTTCTTT.

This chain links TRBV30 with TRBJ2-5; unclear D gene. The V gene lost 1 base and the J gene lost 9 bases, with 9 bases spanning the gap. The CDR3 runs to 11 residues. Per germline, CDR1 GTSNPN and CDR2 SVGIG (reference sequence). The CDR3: CAWSGGWAQYF. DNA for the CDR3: TGTGCCTGGAGTGGGGGTTGGGCCCAGTACTTC.

The CDR3 region is CASLSGNFYEQYF. DNA for the CDR3: TGTGCCAGTCTTAGCGGGAACTTCTACGAGCAGTACTTC. The chain employs TRBV28 and TRBJ2-5; 8 bases map to TRBD2. The better agreement between TRBJ2-7 and the DNA end casts doubt on the J call. The CDR3 extends over 13 amino acids. Germline-derived CDR1 and CDR2 are MDHEN and SYDVKM.

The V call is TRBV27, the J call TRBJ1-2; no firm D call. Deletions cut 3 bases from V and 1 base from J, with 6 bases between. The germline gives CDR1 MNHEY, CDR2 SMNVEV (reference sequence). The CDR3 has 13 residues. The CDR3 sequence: CASSFSGNYGYTF. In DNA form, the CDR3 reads TGTGCCAGCAGTTTTAGTGGTAACTATGGCTACACCTTC.

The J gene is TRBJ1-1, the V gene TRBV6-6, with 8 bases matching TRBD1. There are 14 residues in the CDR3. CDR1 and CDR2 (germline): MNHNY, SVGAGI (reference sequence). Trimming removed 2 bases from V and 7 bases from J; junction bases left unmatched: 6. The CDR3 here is CASSYRGQGDEAFF. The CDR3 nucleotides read TGTGCCAGCAGTTACCGCGGACAGGGAGATGAAGCTTTCTTT.

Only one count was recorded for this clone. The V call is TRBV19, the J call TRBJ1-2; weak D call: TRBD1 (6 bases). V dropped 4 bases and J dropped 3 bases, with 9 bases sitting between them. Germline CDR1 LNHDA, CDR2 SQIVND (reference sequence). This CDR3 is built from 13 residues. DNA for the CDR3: TGTGCCAGTAGTAACAGGGTCCACTATGGCTACACCTTC. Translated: CASSNRVHYGYTF.

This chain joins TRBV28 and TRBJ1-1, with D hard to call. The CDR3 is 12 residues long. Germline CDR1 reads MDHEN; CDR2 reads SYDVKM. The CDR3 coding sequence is TGTGGGACTACCAACATGAACACTGAAGCTTTCTTT. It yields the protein CGTTNMNTEAFF.

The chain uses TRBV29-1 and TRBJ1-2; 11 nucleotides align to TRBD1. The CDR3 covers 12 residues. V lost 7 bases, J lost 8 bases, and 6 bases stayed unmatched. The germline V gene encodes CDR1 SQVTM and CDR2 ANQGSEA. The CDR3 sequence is CSGQGQGDGYTF. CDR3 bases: TGCAGCGGGCAGGGACAGGGGGACGGCTACACCTTC.

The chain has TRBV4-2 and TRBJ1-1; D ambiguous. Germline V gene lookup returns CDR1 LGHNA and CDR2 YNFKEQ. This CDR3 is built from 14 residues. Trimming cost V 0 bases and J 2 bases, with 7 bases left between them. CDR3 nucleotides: TGTGCCAGCAGCCAAGATTATAGCAACACTGAAGCTTTCTTT. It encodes CASSQDYSNTEAFF.

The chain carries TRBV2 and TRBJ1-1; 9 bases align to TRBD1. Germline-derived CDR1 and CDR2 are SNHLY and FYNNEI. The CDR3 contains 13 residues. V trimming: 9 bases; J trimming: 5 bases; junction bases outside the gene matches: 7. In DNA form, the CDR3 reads TGTGCCAGTGGACAGGGGCTTAGGACTGAAGCTTTCTTT. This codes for CASGQGLRTEAFF.

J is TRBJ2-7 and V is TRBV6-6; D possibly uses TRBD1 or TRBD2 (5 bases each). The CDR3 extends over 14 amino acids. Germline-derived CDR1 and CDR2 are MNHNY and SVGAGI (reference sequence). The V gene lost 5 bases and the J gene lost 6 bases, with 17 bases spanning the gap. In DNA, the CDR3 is TGTGCCAGCAGTGCCGGGACCGTCAACTCCGAGCAGTACTTC. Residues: CASSAGTVNSEQYF.

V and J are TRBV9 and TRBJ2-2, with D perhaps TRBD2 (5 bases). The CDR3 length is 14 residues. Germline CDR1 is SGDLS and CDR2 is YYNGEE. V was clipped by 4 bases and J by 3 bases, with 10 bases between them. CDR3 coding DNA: TGTGCCAGCAGCAATGGACTGTACACCGGGGAGCTGTTTTTT. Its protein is CASSNGLYTGELFF.